The entry that follows covers one T cell receptor beta chain sequence. This specimen comes from a study of blood T cell repertoires in COVID-19. For the study at large: Collection of acute and convalescent COVID-19 samples took place in the United States, Italy and Spain.

Clones were sequenced by immunoSEQ multiplex PCR, and TCRdb holds only the in-frame ones, with some missing. This sample carries roughly 300,000 clones, about nine tenths of them seen once, and the ten largest clones take 6.5% to 8%. The ends were cut back, 3 bases at V and 4 bases at J, with 10 bases in the middle. There are 13 residues in the CDR3. Germline loops: CDR1 MNHEY, CDR2 SMNVEV (reference sequence). The sample comprised peripheral blood. V is TRBV27 and J is TRBJ2-7; TRBD1 is a possible D gene (6 bases). The sequence came from a woman in her twenties or thirties with COVID-19, enrolled during active disease. The CDR3 loop is CASSFSDRYEQYF. CDR3 DNA sequence: TGTGCCAGCAGTTTCTCGGACAGATACGAGCAGTACTTC.